This T cell receptor beta chain was obtained from a study of vaccination and CD4 T cells after COVID-19. Once obtained from cultured CD4+ T cells, the DNA was sequenced using the Oncomine TCR Beta short-read assay. One entry per CDR3 protein results from TCRdb running MiXCR on the PCR reads. The data contain roughly 17,000 distinct CDR3 sequences, approximately 40% of them singletons. General observations from the study: Spike mono-reactivity held for 304 of 307 vaccine-specific clones in convalescent patients.

A few counts support this clonotype. Its specificity is unknown. Indicated treatment: 10-day PBMC culture with coronavirus spike peptide pools or control peptides (ViraFEST assay). Following expansion of antigen-specific T cells with peptide pools, ViraFEST then sequenced TCRs. The specimen sequenced was CD4+ T cells from blood, cultured in vitro. The source of this sequence is a human donor who had recovered from COVID-19.

CDR3 region: CATSIGGQPQHF. CDR3 sequence (DNA): TGTGCCACCAGCATAGGGGGGCAGCCCCAGCATTTT. The chain links TRBV15 to TRBJ1-5; D is possibly TRBD1 (6 bases). Germline V gene sequence: CDR1 LNHNV, CDR2 YYDKDF (reference sequence). The CDR3 spans 12 residues. Between the trimmed V and J ends, which lost 4 bases and 7 bases, there was a span of 8 bases.